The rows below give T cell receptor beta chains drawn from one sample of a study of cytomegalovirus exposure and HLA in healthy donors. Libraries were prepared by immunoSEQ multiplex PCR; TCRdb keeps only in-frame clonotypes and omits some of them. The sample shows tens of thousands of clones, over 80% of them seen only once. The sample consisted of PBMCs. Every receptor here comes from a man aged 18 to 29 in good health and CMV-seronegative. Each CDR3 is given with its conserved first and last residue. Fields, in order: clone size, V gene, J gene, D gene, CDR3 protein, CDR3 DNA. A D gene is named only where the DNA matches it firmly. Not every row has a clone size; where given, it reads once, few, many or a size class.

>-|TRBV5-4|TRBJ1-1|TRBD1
CASSSNQGASTEAFF
TGTGCCAGCAGCTCTAATCAGGGGGCGAGCACTGAAGCTTTCTTT
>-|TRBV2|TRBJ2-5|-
CASSPGEGETQYF
TGTGCCAGCAGTCCAGGGGAGGGAGAGACCCAGTACTTC
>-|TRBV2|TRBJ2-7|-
CASSNGRGYEQYF
TGTGCCAGCAGTAATGGACGGGGGTACGAGCAGTACTTC
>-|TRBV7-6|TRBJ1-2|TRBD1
CASSLMQGAGGYTF
TGTGCCAGCAGCTTAATGCAGGGGGCAGGAGGCTACACCTTC
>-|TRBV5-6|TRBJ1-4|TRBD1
CASSLFRDRDDEKLFF
TGTGCCAGCAGCTTGTTCCGGGACAGGGACGATGAAAAACTGTTTTTT
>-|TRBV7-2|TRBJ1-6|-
CASSLGTVNSPLHF
TGTGCCAGCAGCTTAGGGACAGTAAATTCACCCCTCCACTTT
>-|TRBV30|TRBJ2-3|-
CAWSDGLSTDTQYF
TGTGCCTGGAGTGACGGACTTAGCACAGATACGCAGTATTTT
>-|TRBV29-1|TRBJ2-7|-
CSVGRGTFDEQYF
TGCAGCGTTGGGCGAGGGACTTTCGACGAGCAGTACTTC
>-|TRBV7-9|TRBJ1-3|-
CASSPSRDTIYF
TGTGCCAGCAGCCCGAGTAGAGACACCATATATTTT
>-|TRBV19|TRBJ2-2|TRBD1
CASSPKGDRFFTGELFF
TGTGCCAGTAGTCCAAAGGGGGACAGATTTTTCACCGGGGAGCTGTTTTTT
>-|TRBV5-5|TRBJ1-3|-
CASSPTPDGGVSGNTIYF
TGTGCCAGCAGCCCGACGCCAGACGGAGGAGTATCTGGAAACACCATATATTTT
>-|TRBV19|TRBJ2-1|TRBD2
CASSIVGAGAYNEQFF
TGTGCCAGTAGTATAGTGGGCGCGGGGGCCTACAATGAGCAGTTCTTC
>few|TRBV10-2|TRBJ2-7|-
CASTGPGDLGQYF
TGCGCCAGCACGGGTCCGGGGGACCTTGGGCAGTACTTC
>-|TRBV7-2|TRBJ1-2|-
CAIQIGDTYYGYTF
TGTGCCATCCAGATAGGGGACACTTACTATGGCTACACCTTC
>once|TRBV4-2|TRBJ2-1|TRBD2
CAGSQPLQGTGTSGSSEQFF
TGTGCCGGCAGCCAACCTCTACAGGGAACCGGGACTAGCGGGAGTAGTGAGCAGTTCTTC
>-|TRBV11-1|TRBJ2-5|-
CASSDYPTRAQYF
TGTGCCAGCAGCGACTACCCGACACGGGCCCAGTACTTC
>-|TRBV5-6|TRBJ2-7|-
CASSRRTVYEQYF
TGTGCCAGCAGCCGGAGGACAGTCTACGAGCAGTACTTC
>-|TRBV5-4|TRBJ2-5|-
CASSLGQIKETQYF
TGTGCCAGCAGCTTGGGACAGATTAAAGAGACCCAGTACTTC
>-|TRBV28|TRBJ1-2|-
CASSFEGSLGYGYTF
TGTGCCAGCAGTTTTGAGGGCAGTTTGGGGTATGGCTACACCTTC
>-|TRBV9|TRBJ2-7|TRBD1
CASSVEGTGATYEQYF
TGTGCCAGCAGCGTAGAGGGGACAGGGGCGACCTACGAGCAGTACTTC
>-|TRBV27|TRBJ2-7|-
CASSPLISYEQYF
TGTGCCAGCAGTCCTCTTATCTCTTACGAGCAGTACTTC
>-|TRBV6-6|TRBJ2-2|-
CASSYSRQGAGELFF
TGTGCCAGCAGTTACTCGCGCCAGGGTGCCGGGGAGCTGTTTTTT
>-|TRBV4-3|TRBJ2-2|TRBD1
CASSQTGQRNTGELFF
TGCGCCAGCAGCCAAACGGGACAGAGGAACACCGGGGAGCTGTTTTTT
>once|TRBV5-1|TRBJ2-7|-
CASSFNSGAYEQYF
TGCGCCAGCAGCTTTAATTCAGGGGCCTACGAGCAGTACTTC
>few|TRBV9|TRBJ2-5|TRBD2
CASSPGELAGGSETQYF
TGTGCCAGCAGCCCAGGGGAACTAGCGGGAGGATCTGAGACCCAGTACTTC
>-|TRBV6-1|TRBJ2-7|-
CASGDQGSRSYEQYF
TGTGCCAGCGGTGATCAGGGCTCGAGGTCCTACGAGCAGTACTTC
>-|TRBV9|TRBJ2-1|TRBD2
CASGKAGLAYNEQFF
TGTGCCAGCGGTAAAGCGGGGTTGGCCTACAATGAGCAGTTCTTC
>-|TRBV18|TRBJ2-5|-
CASSPPSIQETQYF
TGTGCCAGCTCACCACCGAGCATCCAAGAGACCCAGTACTTC
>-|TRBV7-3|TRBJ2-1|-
CASSLTGGKFNEQFF
TGTGCCAGCAGCTTAACGGGCGGGAAGTTCAATGAGCAGTTCTTC
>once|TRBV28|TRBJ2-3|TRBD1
CASSLRDRLDTQYF
TGTGCCAGCAGTTTACGGGACAGGTTGGATACGCAGTATTTT
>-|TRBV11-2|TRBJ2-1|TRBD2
CASSLGMGTSGYNEQFF
TGTGCCAGCAGCTTAGGGATGGGGACTAGCGGGTACAATGAGCAGTTCTTC
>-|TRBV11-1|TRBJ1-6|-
CASSWQQGGSPLHF
TGTGCCAGCAGCTGGCAACAGGGTGGCTCACCCCTCCACTTT
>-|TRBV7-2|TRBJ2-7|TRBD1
CASSLEPGGLYEQYF
TGTGCCAGCAGCTTAGAGCCAGGGGGTCTCTACGAGCAGTACTTC
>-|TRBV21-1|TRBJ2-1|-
CASSKALLRLAKYNEQFF
TGTGCCAGCAGCAAAGCGCTTTTGAGACTAGCGAAGTACAATGAGCAGTTCTTC
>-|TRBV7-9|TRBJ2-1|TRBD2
CASIERETSYNEQFF
TGTGCCAGCATCGAGCGGGAGACCTCCTACAATGAGCAGTTCTTC
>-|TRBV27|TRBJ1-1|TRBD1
CASSSWTGNTEAFF
TGTGCCAGCAGTTCCTGGACAGGGAACACTGAAGCTTTCTTT
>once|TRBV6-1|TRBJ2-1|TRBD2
CASSEMGLPQFF
TGTGCCAGCAGTGAAATGGGACTACCGCAGTTCTTC
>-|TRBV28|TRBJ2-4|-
CASSYAGGAKNIQYF
TGTGCCAGCAGCTACGCGGGTGGGGCCAAAAACATTCAGTACTTC